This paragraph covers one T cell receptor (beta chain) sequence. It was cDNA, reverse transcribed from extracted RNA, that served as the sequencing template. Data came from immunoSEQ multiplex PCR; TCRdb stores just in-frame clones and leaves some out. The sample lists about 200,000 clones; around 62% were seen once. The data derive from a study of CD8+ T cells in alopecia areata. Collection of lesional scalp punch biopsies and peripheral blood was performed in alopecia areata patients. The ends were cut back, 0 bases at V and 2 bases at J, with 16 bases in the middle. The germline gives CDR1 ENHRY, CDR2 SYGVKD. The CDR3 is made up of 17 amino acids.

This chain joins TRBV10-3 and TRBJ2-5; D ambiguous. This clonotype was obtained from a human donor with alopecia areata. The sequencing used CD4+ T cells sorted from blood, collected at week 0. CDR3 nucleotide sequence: TGTGCCATCAGTGAGTCCGATGTTTTACGGTCACAAGAGACCCAGTACTTC. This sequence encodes CAISESDVLRSQETQYF.